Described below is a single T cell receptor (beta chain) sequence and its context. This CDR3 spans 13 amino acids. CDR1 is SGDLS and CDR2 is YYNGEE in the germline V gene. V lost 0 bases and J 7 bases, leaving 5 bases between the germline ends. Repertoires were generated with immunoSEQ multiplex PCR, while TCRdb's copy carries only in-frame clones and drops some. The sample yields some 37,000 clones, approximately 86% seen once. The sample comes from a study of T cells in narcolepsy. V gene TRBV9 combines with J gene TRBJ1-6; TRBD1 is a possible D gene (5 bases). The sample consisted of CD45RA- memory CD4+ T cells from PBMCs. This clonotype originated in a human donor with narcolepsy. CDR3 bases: TGTGCCAGCAGCGTAGGGGACAATTCACCCCTCCACTTT. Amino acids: CASSVGDNSPLHF.